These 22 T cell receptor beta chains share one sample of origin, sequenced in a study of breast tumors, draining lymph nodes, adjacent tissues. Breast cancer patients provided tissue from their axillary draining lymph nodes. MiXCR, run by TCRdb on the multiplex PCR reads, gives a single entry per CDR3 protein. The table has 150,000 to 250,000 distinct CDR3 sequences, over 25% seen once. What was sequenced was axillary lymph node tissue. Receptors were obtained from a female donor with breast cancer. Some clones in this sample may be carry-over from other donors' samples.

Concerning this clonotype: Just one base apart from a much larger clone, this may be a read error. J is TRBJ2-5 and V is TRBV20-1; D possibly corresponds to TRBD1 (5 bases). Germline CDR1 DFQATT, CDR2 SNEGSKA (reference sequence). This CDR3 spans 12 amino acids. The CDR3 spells CSASSGLETPYF. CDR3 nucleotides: TGCAGTGCTAGTTCAGGGTTAGAGACCCCGTACTTC.

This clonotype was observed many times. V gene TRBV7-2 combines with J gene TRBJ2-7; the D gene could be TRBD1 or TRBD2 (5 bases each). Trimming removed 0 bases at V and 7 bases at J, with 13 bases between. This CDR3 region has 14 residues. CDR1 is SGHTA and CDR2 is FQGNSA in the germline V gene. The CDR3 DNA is TGTGCCAGCAGCTTAGCCGGGGCCGTCGGGGAGCAGTACTTC. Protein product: CASSLAGAVGEQYF.

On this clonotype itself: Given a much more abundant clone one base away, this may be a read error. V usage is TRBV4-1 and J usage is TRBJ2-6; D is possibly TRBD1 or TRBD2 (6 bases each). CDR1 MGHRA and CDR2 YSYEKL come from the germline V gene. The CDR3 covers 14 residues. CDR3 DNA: TGCGCCAGCAGCACCGGACCGGGGGCCGACGTCCTGACTTTC. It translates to CASSTGPGADVLTF.

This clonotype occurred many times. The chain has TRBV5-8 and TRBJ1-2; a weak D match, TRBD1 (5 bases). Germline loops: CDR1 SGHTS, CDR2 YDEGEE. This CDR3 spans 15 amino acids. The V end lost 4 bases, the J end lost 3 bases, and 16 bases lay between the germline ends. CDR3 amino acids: CASSQAVGLDYGYTF. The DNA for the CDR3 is TGTGCCAGCAGCCAGGCCGTGGGGCTGGACTATGGCTACACCTTC.

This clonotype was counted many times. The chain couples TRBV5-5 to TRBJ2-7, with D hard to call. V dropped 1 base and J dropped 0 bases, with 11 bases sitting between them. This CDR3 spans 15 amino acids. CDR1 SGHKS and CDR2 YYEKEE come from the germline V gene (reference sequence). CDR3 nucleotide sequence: TGTGCCAGCAGCTTGATTTCAGAATACTCCTACGAGCAGTACTTC. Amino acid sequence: CASSLISEYSYEQYF.

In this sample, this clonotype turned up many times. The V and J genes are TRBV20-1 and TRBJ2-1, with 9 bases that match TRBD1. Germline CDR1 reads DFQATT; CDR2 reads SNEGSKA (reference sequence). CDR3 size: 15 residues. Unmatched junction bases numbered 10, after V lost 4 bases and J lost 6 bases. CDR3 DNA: TGCAGTGCTAAACGGACAGGGGAGGGTTCCAATGAGCAGTTCTTC. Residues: CSAKRTGEGSNEQFF.

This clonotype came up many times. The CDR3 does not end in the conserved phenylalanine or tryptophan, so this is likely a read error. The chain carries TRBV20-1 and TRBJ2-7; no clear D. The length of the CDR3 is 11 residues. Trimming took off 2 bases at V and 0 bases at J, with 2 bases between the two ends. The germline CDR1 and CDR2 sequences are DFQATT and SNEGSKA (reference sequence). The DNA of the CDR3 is TGCAGTGCTAGACTCTCCTACGAGCAGTACCTC. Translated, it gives CSARLSYEQYL.

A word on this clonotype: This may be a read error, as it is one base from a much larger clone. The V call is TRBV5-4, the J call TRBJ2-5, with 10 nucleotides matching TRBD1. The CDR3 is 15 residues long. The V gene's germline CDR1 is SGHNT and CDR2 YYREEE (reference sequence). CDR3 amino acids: CTSSLPTGGRETQYF. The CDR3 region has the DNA TGTACCAGCAGCTTACCGACAGGGGGCAGGGAGACCCAGTACTTC.

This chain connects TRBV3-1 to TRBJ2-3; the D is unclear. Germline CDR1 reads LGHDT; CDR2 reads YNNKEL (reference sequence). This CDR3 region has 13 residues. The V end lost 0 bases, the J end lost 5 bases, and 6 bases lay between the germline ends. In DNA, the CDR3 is TGTGCCAGCAGCCAAGATAACCAAGATACGCAGTATTTT. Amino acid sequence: CASSQDNQDTQYF.

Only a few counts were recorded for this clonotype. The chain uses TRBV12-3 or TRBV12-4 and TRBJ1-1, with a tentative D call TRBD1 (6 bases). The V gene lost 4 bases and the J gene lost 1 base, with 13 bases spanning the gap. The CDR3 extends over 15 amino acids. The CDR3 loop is CASSWTGAPNTEAFF. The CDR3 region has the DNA TGTGCCAGCAGTTGGACGGGGGCGCCGAACACTGAAGCTTTCTTT.

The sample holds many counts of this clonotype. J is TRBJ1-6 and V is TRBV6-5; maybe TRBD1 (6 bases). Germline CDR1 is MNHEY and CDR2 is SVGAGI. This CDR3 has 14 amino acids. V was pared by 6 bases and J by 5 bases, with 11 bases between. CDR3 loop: CASSRGQNNSPLHF. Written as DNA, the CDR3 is TGTGCCAGCAGCAGAGGACAGAATAATTCACCCCTCCACTTT.

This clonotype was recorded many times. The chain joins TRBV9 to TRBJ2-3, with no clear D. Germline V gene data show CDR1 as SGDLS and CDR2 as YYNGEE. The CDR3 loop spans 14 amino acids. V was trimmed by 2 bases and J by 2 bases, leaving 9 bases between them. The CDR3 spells CASSVMGNTDTQYF. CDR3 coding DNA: TGTGCCAGCAGCGTTATGGGGAACACAGATACGCAGTATTTT.

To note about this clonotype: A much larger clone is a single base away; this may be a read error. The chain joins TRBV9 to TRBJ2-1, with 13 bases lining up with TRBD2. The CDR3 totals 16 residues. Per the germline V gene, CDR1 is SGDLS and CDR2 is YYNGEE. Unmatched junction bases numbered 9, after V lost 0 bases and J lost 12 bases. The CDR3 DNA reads TGTGCCAGCAGCGTAGAAGGGACTAGCGGGGTGGAGGCGCAGTTCTTC. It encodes CASSVEGTSGVEAQFF.

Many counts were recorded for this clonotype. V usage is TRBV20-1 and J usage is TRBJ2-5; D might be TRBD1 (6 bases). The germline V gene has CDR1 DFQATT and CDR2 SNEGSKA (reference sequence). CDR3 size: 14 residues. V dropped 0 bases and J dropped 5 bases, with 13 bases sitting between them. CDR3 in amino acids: CSAREGAEWETQYF. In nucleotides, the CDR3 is TGCAGTGCTAGAGAGGGGGCTGAGTGGGAGACCCAGTACTTC.

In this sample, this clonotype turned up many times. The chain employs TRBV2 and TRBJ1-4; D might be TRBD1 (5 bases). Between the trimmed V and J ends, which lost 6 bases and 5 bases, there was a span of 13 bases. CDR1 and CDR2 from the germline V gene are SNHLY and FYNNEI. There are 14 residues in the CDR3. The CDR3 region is CASRNRGFNEKLFF. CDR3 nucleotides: TGTGCCAGCAGGAACCGGGGCTTCAATGAAAAACTGTTTTTT.

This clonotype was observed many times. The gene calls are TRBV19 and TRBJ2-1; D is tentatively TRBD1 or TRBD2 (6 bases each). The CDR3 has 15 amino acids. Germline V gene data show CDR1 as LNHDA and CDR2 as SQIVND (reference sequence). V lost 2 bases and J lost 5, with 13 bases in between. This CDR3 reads CASSILGGMDNEQFF. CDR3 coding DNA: TGTGCCAGTAGTATACTGGGGGGCATGGACAATGAGCAGTTCTTC.

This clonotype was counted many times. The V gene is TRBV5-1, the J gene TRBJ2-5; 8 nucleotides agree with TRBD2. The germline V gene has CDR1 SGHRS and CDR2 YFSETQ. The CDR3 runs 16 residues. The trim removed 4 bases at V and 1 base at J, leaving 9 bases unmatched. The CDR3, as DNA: TGCGCCAGCAGCCTTCGGGGGAGCGGGGGCCAAGAGACCCAGTACTTC. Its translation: CASSLRGSGGQETQYF.

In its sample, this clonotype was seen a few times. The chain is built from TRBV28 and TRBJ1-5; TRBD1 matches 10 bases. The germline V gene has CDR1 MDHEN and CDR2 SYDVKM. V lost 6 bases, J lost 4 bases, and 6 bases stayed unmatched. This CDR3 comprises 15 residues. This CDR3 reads CASSRRGQGNQPQHF. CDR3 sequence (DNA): TGTGCCAGCAGCCGACGGGGACAGGGGAATCAGCCCCAGCATTTT.

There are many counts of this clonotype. Here the CDR3 DNA reads TGTGCCAGCAGCCATGCGCCGGACAGGCGAATAGATACGCAGTATTTT. It codes for CASSHAPDRRIDTQYF. The V and J genes are TRBV5-6 and TRBJ2-3; 7 positions agree with TRBD1. With V trimmed by 4 bases and J by 5 bases, 13 bases remained unmatched. Germline V CDR1 and CDR2: SGHDT, YYEEEE. The CDR3 covers 16 residues.

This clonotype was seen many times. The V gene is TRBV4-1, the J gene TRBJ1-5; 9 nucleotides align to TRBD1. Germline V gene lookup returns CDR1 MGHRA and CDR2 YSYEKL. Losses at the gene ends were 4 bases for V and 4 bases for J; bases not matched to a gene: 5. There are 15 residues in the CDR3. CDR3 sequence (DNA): TGCGCCAGCAGCCTCCGACAGGGGGTTAATCAGCCCCAGCATTTT. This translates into CASSLRQGVNQPQHF.

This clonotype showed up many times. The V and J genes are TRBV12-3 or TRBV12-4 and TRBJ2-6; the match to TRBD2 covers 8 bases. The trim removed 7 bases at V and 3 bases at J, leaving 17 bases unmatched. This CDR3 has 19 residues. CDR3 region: CASMSGGGSGRGGANVLTF. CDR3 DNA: TGTGCCAGCATGTCGGGGGGGGGCAGTGGGAGAGGTGGGGCCAACGTCCTGACTTTC.

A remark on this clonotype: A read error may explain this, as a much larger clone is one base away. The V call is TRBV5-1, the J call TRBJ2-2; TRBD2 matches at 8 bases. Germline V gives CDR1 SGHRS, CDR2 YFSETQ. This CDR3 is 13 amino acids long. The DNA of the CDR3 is TGCGCCAGCAGCTTTGGACTAGCCGGGGACCTGTTTTTT. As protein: CASSFGLAGDLFF.